This T cell receptor (beta chain) was identified in a study of cytomegalovirus exposure and HLA in healthy donors. Primers: 60 Vbeta forward and 13 Jbeta reverse. Profiled with immunoSEQ multiplex PCR; TCRdb holds only in-frame clones, not every one. Among roughly 200,000 clones listed, about 10% were seen once. Study results and limitations: In a later analysis, roughly 17,000 TCR beta sequences were associated with HLA alleles at 0.05 false discovery rate.

In its sample, this clone was seen a few times. As yet, its antigen is unknown. The sequenced sample was PBMCs. The source is a woman under 40 in good health and CMV-seropositive.

CDR3 residues: CASSTLGGGAYEQYF. CDR3 nucleotides: TGCGCCAGCTCCACTTTAGGGGGCGGCGCCTACGAGCAGTACTTC. The V and J genes are TRBV5-1 and TRBJ2-7; 7 bases line up with TRBD1. The CDR3 is made up of 15 amino acids. Germline V CDR1 and CDR2: SGHRS, YFSETQ. Trimming at V came to 7 bases and at J to 2 bases, leaving 12 bases not matched to a gene.